This TCR beta chain was identified in a study of blood T cell repertoires in COVID-19. Study background: Sources were T cells, B-cell-depleted T cells, or PBMCs; the material itself was cDNA or gDNA.

Profiled with immunoSEQ multiplex PCR; TCRdb holds only in-frame clones, not every one. The sample yields 400,000 to 500,000 clones, about 88% seen once. A COVID-19 case had been met by exposed participants during the 2 weeks before study entry. The CDR3 is 17 amino acids. Germline V gene sequence: CDR1 SGHVS, CDR2 FNYEAQ. V lost 5 bases to trimming and J lost 5 bases, with 22 bases between them. Sequences were obtained from PBMCs or T cells enriched from blood (not recorded which). The clonotype originates from a young woman who had been exposed to COVID-19. The chain joins TRBV7-6 to TRBJ2-1; D may be TRBD2 (5 bases). CDR3 amino acids: CASSLRPQDFGDNEQFF. The DNA of the CDR3 is TGTGCCAGCAGCCTACGACCGCAGGATTTCGGGGACAATGAGCAGTTCTTC.